The 15 T cell receptor beta chains in this list originate from one sample, sequenced in a study of T cells in Graves' hyperthyroidism and ophthalmopathy. RNA transcripts were the template for amplifying TCR beta CDR3 regions. The primer set for the first-round RT-PCR of the TCR CDR3 was HTBI. TCRdb redid the calling of the multiplex PCR reads with MiXCR, one entry per CDR3 protein. The table shows more than 300,000 distinct CDR3 sequences, with approximately 17% occurring only once. The sample consisted of blood. The receptors shown here come from a woman aged 25 to 39 with Graves' hyperthyroidism that later progressed to Graves' ophthalmopathy.

This clonotype was observed many times. The chain uses TRBV3-1 and TRBJ1-6; no firm D call. The germline V and J ends were trimmed by 0 bases and 6 bases, with 15 bases remaining between them. CDR1 is LGHDT and CDR2 is YNNKEL in the germline V gene (reference sequence). The CDR3 consists of 17 residues. CDR3 nucleotide sequence: TGTGCCAGCAGCCAAGATTACGGGTCCCGGGCTAATTCACCCCTCCACTTT. This translates into CASSQDYGSRANSPLHF.

This clonotype appeared many times. The chain combines TRBV28 with TRBJ1-4; D is unclear. This CDR3 has 14 amino acids. Germline values: CDR1 MDHEN, CDR2 SYDVKM. The V and J ends lost 5 bases and 2 bases respectively, with 9 bases between them. The CDR3 region is CASSRVFTNEKLFF. The CDR3 nucleotides are TGTGCCAGCAGTAGAGTGTTTACTAATGAAAAACTGTTTTTT.

This clonotype was picked up many times. The chain has TRBV5-1 and TRBJ2-1; D assignment may be TRBD1 or TRBD2 (5 bases each). V lost 4 bases and J 4 bases, leaving 12 bases between the germline ends. This CDR3 contains 14 residues. In germline, CDR1 is SGHRS, CDR2 YFSETQ. DNA for the CDR3: TGCGCCAGCAGCCCGGGGACCGGATACAATGAGCAGTTCTTC. This sequence encodes CASSPGTGYNEQFF.

In its sample, this clonotype was seen a few times. A far larger clone differs by one base, so this is likely a read error. This chain uses TRBV6-2 or TRBV6-3 with TRBJ2-1, with D hard to call. The CDR3 runs 13 residues. Germline V gene sequence: CDR1 MNHEY, CDR2 SVGEGT. V lost 4 bases, J lost 2 bases, and 6 bases lay in between. This chain's CDR3 is CASSFGPYNEQFF. CDR3 sequence (DNA): TGTGCCAGCAGTTTCGGACCCTACAATGAGCAGTTCTTC.

This clonotype was counted ten times or more. This rearrangement joins TRBV12-3 or TRBV12-4 to TRBJ1-1; tentative D call: TRBD1 (6 bases). The CDR3 sequence is 14 residues long. V gave up 6 bases and J gave up 0 bases, with 11 bases separating them. The CDR3: CASSNDRLNTEAFF. Written as DNA, the CDR3 is TGTGCCAGCAGCAACGACAGGTTGAACACTGAAGCTTTCTTT.

Many counts were recorded for this clonotype. The chain's CDR3 is CASSFGAGATHGYTF. CDR3 DNA: TGTGCCAGCAGTTTTGGGGCGGGGGCGACGCACGGCTACACCTTC. V usage is TRBV12-3 or TRBV12-4 and J usage is TRBJ1-2; D may be TRBD1 (6 bases). This CDR3 has 15 amino acids. The germline V and J ends were trimmed by 3 bases and 8 bases, with 19 bases remaining between them.

This clonotype has a count of ten or more. The CDR3 spells CSARPIPAQETQYF. CDR3 sequence (DNA): TGCAGTGCTAGACCAATCCCGGCACAAGAGACCCAGTACTTC. J is TRBJ2-5 and V is TRBV20-1; D gene unclear. This CDR3 is 14 amino acids long. Germline CDR1 DFQATT, CDR2 SNEGSKA (reference sequence). The V gene lost 2 bases and the J gene lost 2 bases, with 12 bases spanning the gap.

This clonotype has more than one count but fewer than ten. The CDR3, as DNA: TGCGCCAGCAGCTTGGCGGGTTGGTTGTCGGGTGAAGATCAGCCCCAGCATTTT. Residues: CASSLAGWLSGEDQPQHF. V and J are TRBV5-1 and TRBJ1-5; D is uncertain. Between the trimmed V and J ends, which lost 0 bases and 5 bases, there was a span of 21 bases. The CDR3 consists of 18 residues. The germline V gene encodes CDR1 SGHRS and CDR2 YFSETQ.

This clonotype turned up a few times. The chain has TRBV6-1 and TRBJ2-2; D is possibly TRBD1 or TRBD2 (6 bases each). The CDR3 extends over 19 amino acids. V was trimmed by 0 bases and J by 6 bases, leaving 23 bases between them. CDR1 and CDR2 from the germline V gene are MNHNS and SASEGT. CDR3 bases: TGTGCCAGCAGTGAAGCTCCGGGGGCCCTAGTGGGGCGGGCCGGGGAGCTGTTTTTT. Translated: CASSEAPGALVGRAGELFF.

The rearrangement links TRBV6-5 to TRBJ2-7, with 11 positions matching TRBD1. The CDR3 length is 16 residues. V lost 0 bases to trimming and J lost 3 bases; unmatched junction nucleotides: 4. Germline V gives CDR1 MNHEY, CDR2 SVGAGI. CDR3 bases: TGTGCCAGCAGTTACTCGGGACAGGGGGTATACTACGAGCAGTACTTC. It specifies CASSYSGQGVYYEQYF.

V is TRBV13 and J is TRBJ2-3; a possible D gene is TRBD1 (6 bases). The CDR3 is 18 residues long. Germline V CDR1 and CDR2: PRHDT, FYEKMQ (reference sequence). V lost 1 base to trimming and J lost 1 base, with 18 bases between them. The CDR3 reads CASSLATGTLVGTDTQYF. The CDR3 DNA sequence: TGTGCCAGCAGCTTAGCTACCGGGACACTAGTGGGCACAGATACGCAGTATTTT.

The chain uses TRBV9 and TRBJ2-2; D gene ambiguous. Trimming took off 0 bases at V and 0 bases at J, with 12 bases between the two ends. The CDR3 runs to 17 residues. The germline gives CDR1 SGDLS, CDR2 YYNGEE. As DNA, the CDR3 is TGTGCCAGCAGCGTAGAAAAACTGGCCCCGAACACCGGGGAGCTGTTTTTT. Amino acid sequence: CASSVEKLAPNTGELFF.

The J gene is TRBJ2-3, the V gene TRBV5-1; 13 bases fit TRBD2. Germline-derived CDR1 and CDR2 are SGHRS and YFSETQ. The CDR3 spans 17 residues. Trimming at V came to 2 bases and at J to 3 bases, leaving 6 bases not matched to a gene. The CDR3 reads CASSFTSGGAWTDTQYF. The CDR3 coding sequence is TGCGCCAGCAGCTTCACTAGCGGGGGGGCCTGGACAGATACGCAGTATTTT.

This clonotype has a count of ten or more. The chain links TRBV29-1 to TRBJ2-1; D is ambiguous. The CDR3 runs to 12 residues. From germline, CDR1 is SQVTM and CDR2 ANQGSEA. Trimming pared 4 bases from V and 4 bases from J, leaving 8 bases between. This chain's CDR3 is CSVGDQYNEQFF. The CDR3 DNA reads TGCAGCGTTGGGGATCAGTACAATGAGCAGTTCTTC.

The sample holds many counts of this clonotype. The gene calls are TRBV7-8 and TRBJ2-5; tentatively, D is TRBD2 (5 bases). The CDR3 has 13 amino acids. The V end lost 7 bases, the J end lost 2 bases, and 11 bases lay between the germline ends. Germline CDR1 is SGHVS and CDR2 is FQNEAQ. CDR3 in DNA: TGTGCCAGCAACGACTATTCTCAAGAGACCCAGTACTTC. Protein product: CASNDYSQETQYF.